A single sample gave rise to the 6 T cell receptor beta chains below, sequenced in a study of cytotoxic CD8 clonotypes in ibrutinib-treated CLL. The repertoire was sequenced with immunoSEQ multiplex PCR; TCRdb's copy has only in-frame clones and lacks some. The profile covers around 140,000 clones, with 76% appearing a single time and about 5% taken by the ten largest. This specimen was PBMCs, taken after 24 months of ibrutinib treatment. The receptors here all came from a human donor with chronic lymphocytic leukemia.

This clone was counted once. Other DNA sequences within the sample encode an identical CDR3. The V call is TRBV29-1, the J call TRBJ2-7; D is unresolved. V was shortened by 3 bases and J by 1 base, with 4 bases between the two germline ends. From germline, CDR1 is SQVTM and CDR2 ANQGSEA. This CDR3 comprises 11 residues. The CDR3 here is CSVEGSYEQYF. DNA of the CDR3: TGCAGCGTTGAGGGATCCTACGAGCAGTACTTC.

V usage is TRBV18 and J usage is TRBJ2-3, with 7 bases aligning to TRBD2. Trimming cost V 0 bases and J 2 bases; bases outside gene matches: 8. The CDR3 sequence is 17 residues long. The germline gives CDR1 KGHSH, CDR2 LQKENI. CDR3: CASSPPGLADPTDTQYF. The CDR3 DNA reads TGTGCCAGCTCACCACCGGGGCTAGCGGACCCCACAGATACGCAGTATTTT.

This clone was seen more than once but under ten times. This chain links TRBV28 with TRBJ2-2; 13 bases match TRBD2. Germline CDR1 and CDR2: MDHEN and SYDVKM. The CDR3 has 17 amino acids. J gave up 6 bases and V 0 bases, and 4 bases lay outside the gene matches. CDR3 sequence reads: CASSLWELAGGPGELFF. The CDR3 DNA reads TGTGCCAGCAGTTTATGGGAACTAGCGGGAGGGCCCGGGGAGCTGTTTTTT.

The chain recombines TRBV10-3 with TRBJ1-1, with 9 bases that match TRBD1. The germline V gene encodes CDR1 ENHRY and CDR2 SYGVKD. This CDR3 spans 17 amino acids. V lost 5 bases and J lost 0; bases outside the gene matches: 10. CDR3 nucleotide sequence: TGTGCCATCAGTACCTTCGACAGGGGGGTCATGAACACTGAAGCTTTCTTT. Its translation is CAISTFDRGVMNTEAFF.

The CDR3 nucleotides are TGTGCCAGCAGTGACTCGAGTCAGGGGGCGTTTGATACGCAGTATTTT. Encoded protein: CASSDSSQGAFDTQYF. The chain employs TRBV6-4 and TRBJ2-3; TRBD1 matches at 8 bases. With 0 bases clipped from V and 6 bases from J, the junction kept 8 bases outside the gene matches. The CDR3 is 16 residues long. CDR1 and CDR2 from the germline V gene are MRHNA and SNTAGT.

This clone has ten or more counts. The rearrangement uses TRBV7-9 and TRBJ2-7, with D perhaps assigned TRBD1 or TRBD2 (6 bases each). The germline CDR1 and CDR2 sequences are SEHNR and FQNEAQ (reference sequence). This CDR3 is 15 amino acids long. Trimming took 0 bases from V and 5 from J, leaving 14 bases between them. The CDR3 region has the DNA TGTGCCAGCAGCTTAGCCGGAGGGGGGACGGACGAGCAGTACTTC. It encodes CASSLAGGGTDEQYF.